This paragraph covers one T cell receptor beta chain sequence. The antigen is undetermined. One end of the junction is discordant with germline, which a read error may explain. This sample was included in a study of T cells in Graves' hyperthyroidism and ophthalmopathy. Overall study context: Specimen type is peripheral blood, collected at initial diagnosis prior to any treatment.

What was amplified from RNA transcripts were TCR beta CDR3 regions. Primed by the HTBI set, a first-round RT-PCR was run on the TCR CDR3. A single record per CDR3 protein comes from TCRdb applying MiXCR to the multiplex PCR reads. Of fewer than 500,000 distinct CDR3 sequences listed, roughly 14% are singletons. The germline V gene has CDR1 SGHNT and CDR2 YENEEA. This CDR3 comprises 14 residues. Used for diagnoses were clinical symptoms, serum thyroxine and TRAb, thyroid ultrasound and orbital computed tomography. A roughly 9.3 ml volume of fresh peripheral blood provided the PBMCs. General study findings and limits: In blood, most of the thyroid clonotypes expanded above 0.001 were also present.

Material: blood. V usage is TRBV11-3 and J usage is TRBJ2-7, with 11 bases matching TRBD1. The sequence was collected from a man aged 18 to 35 with Graves' ophthalmopathy. CDR3 region: CASSSGQGAYGQYF. Written as DNA, the CDR3 is TGTGCCAGCAGCTCCGGACAGGGGGCCTACGGGCAGTACTTC.